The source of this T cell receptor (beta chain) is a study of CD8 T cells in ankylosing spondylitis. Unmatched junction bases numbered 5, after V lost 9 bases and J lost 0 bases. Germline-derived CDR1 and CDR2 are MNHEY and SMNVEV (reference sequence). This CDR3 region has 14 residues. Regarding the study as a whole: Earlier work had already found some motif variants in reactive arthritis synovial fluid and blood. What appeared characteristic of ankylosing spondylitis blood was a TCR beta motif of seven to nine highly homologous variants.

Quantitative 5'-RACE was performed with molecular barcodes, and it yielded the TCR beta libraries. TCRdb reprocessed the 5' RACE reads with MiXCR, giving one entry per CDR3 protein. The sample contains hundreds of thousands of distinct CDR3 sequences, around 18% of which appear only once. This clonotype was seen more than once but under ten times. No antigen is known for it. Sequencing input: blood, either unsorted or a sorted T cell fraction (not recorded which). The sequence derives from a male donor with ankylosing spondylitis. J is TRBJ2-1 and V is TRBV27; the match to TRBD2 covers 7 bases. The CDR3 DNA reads TGTGCCAGTACTAGCGTGAGCTCCTACAATGAGCAGTTCTTC. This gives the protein CASTSVSSYNEQFF.